These 25 T cell receptor beta chains originate from one sample sequenced in a study of T cell responses to AZD1222 COVID-19 vaccine. The protocol was immunoSEQ multiplex PCR, while the TCRdb copy is restricted to in-frame clones and leaves out a portion. Of roughly 80,000 clones listed, just over 90% were seen once; the top ten hold 4.5%. This material consisted of peripheral blood, taken on day 0 of MenACWY control vaccination. These receptors originate from an adult in good health.

This chain uses TRBV6-4 with TRBJ2-2; the match to TRBD2 covers 15 bases. The CDR3 totals 17 residues. Per the germline V gene, CDR1 is MRHNA and CDR2 is SNTAGT. V dropped 5 bases and J dropped 7; count of bases not matched to a gene: 8. As DNA, the CDR3 is TGTGCCAGCAGTTCGGGACTAGCGGGAGGACGTAGCGGGGAGCTGTTTTTT. Translated, it gives CASSSGLAGGRSGELFF.

The genes are TRBV7-2 and TRBJ2-7; the match to TRBD1 covers 8 bases. Germline V lookup: CDR1 SGHTA, CDR2 FQGNSA. CDR3 size: 14 residues. V was clipped by 2 bases and J by 6 bases; unmatched bases: 6. CDR3 DNA sequence: TGTGCCAGCAGCTTACAAGACAGGGGACGCGAGCAGTACTTC. This sequence encodes CASSLQDRGREQYF.

The V call is TRBV11-3, the J call TRBJ2-5; a possible D gene is TRBD2 (5 bases). This CDR3 spans 15 amino acids. Trimming took off 1 base at V and 4 bases at J, with 13 bases between the two ends. CDR1 is SGHNT and CDR2 is YENEEA in the germline V gene. CDR3 in DNA: TGTGCCAGCAGCTTAGGGACTCACCCCGGAGAGACCCAGTACTTC. Translated, it gives CASSLGTHPGETQYF.

The rearrangement uses TRBV6-5 and TRBJ1-5, with unresolved D. CDR1 and CDR2 from the germline V gene are MNHEY and SVGAGI. The CDR3 has 15 residues. V gave up 4 bases and J gave up 0 bases, with 10 bases separating them. The CDR3 loop is CASSSSTYSNQPQHF. For the CDR3, the DNA is TGTGCCAGCAGTTCGTCAACTTATAGCAATCAGCCCCAGCATTTT.

J is TRBJ2-7 and V is TRBV3-1 (or the pseudogene TRBV3-2); D may be TRBD2 (6 bases). CDR3 length: 15 residues. Trimming took 1 base from V and 5 from J, leaving 15 bases between them. From germline, CDR1 is LGHDT and CDR2 YNNKEL (reference sequence). CDR3: CASSQVRLVGNEQYF. CDR3 nucleotides: TGTGCCAGCAGCCAAGTGAGACTAGTGGGAAACGAGCAGTACTTC.

The J gene is TRBJ1-2, the V gene TRBV28; unclear D gene. Deletions cut 5 bases from V and 7 bases from J, with 14 bases between. CDR3 length: 13 amino acids. CDR1 and CDR2 (germline): MDHEN, SYDVKM. The CDR3 coding sequence is TGTGCCAGCAGTAACCCAATCCGTAGTGGCTACACCTTC. Protein product: CASSNPIRSGYTF.

The V call is TRBV6-5, the J call TRBJ1-1; no reliable D call. The CDR3 extends over 13 amino acids. The V and J ends lost 5 bases and 4 bases respectively, with 11 bases between them. Per the germline V gene, CDR1 is MNHEY and CDR2 is SVGAGI. DNA for the CDR3: TGTGCCAGCAGTCCGGACGGAGCCACTGAAGCTTTCTTT. Its protein is CASSPDGATEAFF.

This clone has only one observation. The rearrangement joins TRBV3-1 (or the pseudogene TRBV3-2) to TRBJ2-7, with D unclear. The ends were cut back, 5 bases at V and 3 bases at J, with 11 bases in the middle. The germline CDR1 and CDR2 sequences are LGHDT and YNNKEL (reference sequence). The CDR3 extends over 13 amino acids. CDR3 in amino acids: CASSLPPHYEQYF. The DNA of the CDR3 is TGTGCCAGCAGCTTGCCCCCCCACTACGAGCAGTACTTC.

The chain combines TRBV6-6 with TRBJ2-7, with 7 bases aligning to TRBD2. The CDR3 contains 13 residues. The germline gives CDR1 MNHNY, CDR2 SVGAGI (reference sequence). J gave up 3 bases and V 5 bases, and 4 bases lay outside the gene matches. The CDR3 is CASSGGDDYEQYF. The CDR3 nucleotides are TGTGCCAGCAGTGGGGGGGACGACTACGAGCAGTACTTC.

This clone was seen only a few times. The J gene is TRBJ2-2, the V gene TRBV6-4; the D gene is possibly TRBD2 (6 bases). The CDR3 sequence is 13 residues long. Trimming took off 5 bases at V and 6 bases at J, with 10 bases between the two ends. Per the germline V gene, CDR1 is MRHNA and CDR2 is SNTAGT. CDR3 protein: CASSTTSSGELFF. CDR3 DNA: TGTGCCAGCAGTACGACTAGTTCCGGGGAGCTGTTTTTT.

The V call is TRBV6-6, the J call TRBJ1-5; maybe TRBD1 (6 bases). Germline values: CDR1 MNHNY, CDR2 SVGAGI (reference sequence). Trimming left V 4 bases short and J 5 bases short, with 15 bases between. The CDR3 extends over 15 amino acids. The CDR3 protein is CASSSRQARDQPQHF. CDR3 in DNA: TGTGCCAGCAGTTCCCGACAGGCTAGGGATCAGCCCCAGCATTTT.

The V call is TRBV6-5, the J call TRBJ1-6; D may be TRBD1 (6 bases). This CDR3 region has 13 residues. V was pared by 8 bases and J by 10 bases, with 15 bases between. Germline loops: CDR1 MNHEY, CDR2 SVGAGI. The CDR3 loop reads CASRGLRGSPLHF. Written as DNA, the CDR3 is TGTGCCAGCCGGGGGCTAAGGGGATCACCCCTCCACTTT.

This clone was seen once. V is TRBV18 and J is TRBJ1-1; perhaps TRBD1 as D (5 bases). The CDR3 covers 15 residues. Looked up from germline, CDR1 is KGHSH and CDR2 is LQKENI. V lost 3 bases to trimming and J lost 2 bases, with 13 bases between them. In DNA, the CDR3 is TGTGCCAGCTCACCGACGGGACGCGATAACACTGAAGCTTTCTTT. As protein: CASSPTGRDNTEAFF.

This clone has only a few counts. The rearrangement links TRBV30 to TRBJ1-4, with TRBD1 as a possible D gene (6 bases). V lost 2 bases to trimming and J lost 8 bases, with 15 bases between them. The CDR3 runs 14 residues. Germline loops: CDR1 GTSNPN, CDR2 SVGIG (reference sequence). As DNA, the CDR3 is TGTGCCTGGAGTTTCTCAGGGGCCGGGGAAAAACTGTTTTTT. Amino acids: CAWSFSGAGEKLFF.

The gene calls are TRBV3-1 (or the pseudogene TRBV3-2) and TRBJ1-6; a weak D match, TRBD1 (6 bases). The CDR3 consists of 16 residues. CDR1 and CDR2 (germline): LGHDT, YNNKEL (reference sequence). Trimming cost V 0 bases and J 6 bases, with 12 bases left between them. The DNA of the CDR3 is TGTGCCAGCAGCCAAGATCCTGGCAGGGGTAATTCACCCCTCCACTTT. The encoded protein is CASSQDPGRGNSPLHF.

The chain employs TRBV14 and TRBJ1-1; D may be TRBD1 (5 bases). Germline-derived CDR1 and CDR2 are SGHDN and FVKESK. The CDR3 covers 17 residues. V was shortened by 1 base and J by 3 bases, with 18 bases between the two germline ends. CDR3 amino acids: CASSQVIRRAGYTEAFF. For the CDR3, the DNA is TGTGCCAGCAGCCAAGTTATTCGCCGGGCAGGGTACACTGAAGCTTTCTTT.

The chain has TRBV6-4 and TRBJ2-1; TRBD2 aligns across 8 bases. The CDR3 has 12 residues. Germline V lookup: CDR1 MRHNA, CDR2 SNTAGT. The ends lost 6 bases at V and 8 bases at J; junction bases unmatched: 3. Here the CDR3 DNA reads TGTGCCAGCAGATCAGCGGGAGATGAGCAGTTCTTC. Amino acids: CASRSAGDEQFF.

This clone was seen a single time. The J gene is TRBJ1-5, the V gene TRBV4-3; 8 bases map to TRBD1. Germline V gene data show CDR1 as LGHNA and CDR2 as YSLEER. The CDR3 has 15 amino acids. Trimming cost V 2 bases and J 8 bases; bases outside gene matches: 8. CDR3: CASSQFLRGLEPQHF. The CDR3 DNA reads as TGCGCCAGCAGCCAATTTCTCAGGGGGCTGGAGCCCCAGCATTTT.

The genes are TRBV3-1 (or the pseudogene TRBV3-2) and TRBJ1-2; 7 nucleotides line up with TRBD1. Germline assignment: CDR1 LGHDT and CDR2 YNNKEL (reference sequence). The CDR3 loop spans 14 amino acids. J gave up 8 bases and V 1 base, and 7 bases lay outside the gene matches. CDR3 nucleotide sequence: TGTGCCAGCAGCCAAGCGACAGGGACGCGCGGCTACACCTTC. This encodes CASSQATGTRGYTF.

The CDR3 is CASSLLQGGSPLHF. The CDR3 DNA is TGTGCCAGCAGCTTGCTTCAGGGAGGTTCACCCCTCCACTTT. The chain links TRBV5-6 to TRBJ1-6, with D possibly being TRBD1 (5 bases). This CDR3 contains 14 residues. Germline V gene lookup returns CDR1 SGHDT and CDR2 YYEEEE. Trimming shortened V by 1 base and J by 9 bases, and 11 bases separated the two germline ends. The whole variable domain, remainder taken from reference TRBV5-6 and TRBJ1-6, is DAGVTQSPTHLIKTRGQQVTLRCSPKSGHDTVSWYQQALGQGPQFIFQYYEEEERQRGNFPDRFSGHQFPNYSSELNVNALLLGDSALYLCASSLLQGGSPLHFGNGTRLTVT.

This clone has a single count. V is TRBV14 and J is TRBJ1-1; 7 nucleotides line up with TRBD1. CDR3 length: 15 residues. V trimming: 2 bases; J trimming: 4 bases; junction bases outside the gene matches: 7. Germline V gives CDR1 SGHDN, CDR2 FVKESK. CDR3 DNA: TGTGCCAGCAGCCAATCCAACAGGGGACGCACTGAAGCTTTCTTT. Encoded protein: CASSQSNRGRTEAFF.

The CDR3 sequence: CASSVGSGQGTYEQYF. CDR3 sequence (DNA): TGTGCCAGCAGCGTAGGATCCGGACAGGGTACCTACGAGCAGTACTTC. The chain is built from TRBV9 and TRBJ2-7, with TRBD1 identical over 8 bases. CDR3 length equals 16 residues. Unmatched junction bases numbered 7, after V lost 0 bases and J lost 2 bases. Germline lookup yields CDR1 SGDLS and CDR2 YYNGEE.

The rearrangement links TRBV3-1 (or the pseudogene TRBV3-2) to TRBJ2-1; tentatively, D is TRBD2 (6 bases). Germline values: CDR1 LGHDT, CDR2 YNNKEL (reference sequence). Trimming stripped 1 base from V and 2 bases from J, with 12 bases between. CDR3 size: 16 residues. CDR3 protein: CASSQGGGVTYNEQFF. CDR3 nucleotide sequence: TGTGCCAGCAGCCAAGGGGGCGGGGTAACCTACAATGAGCAGTTCTTC.

The chain recombines TRBV7-9 with TRBJ2-1; the D gene could be TRBD1 or TRBD2 (5 bases each). CDR3 length: 13 amino acids. V was shortened by 5 bases and J by 7 bases, with 12 bases between the two germline ends. The germline V gene encodes CDR1 SEHNR and CDR2 FQNEAQ (reference sequence). The CDR3 DNA is TGTGCCAGCAGCCTCCAGGGAGAAAATGAGCAGTTCTTC. This codes for CASSLQGENEQFF.

This chain uses TRBV10-2 with TRBJ2-2, with unresolved D. The CDR3 extends over 13 amino acids. Germline assignment: CDR1 WSHSY and CDR2 SAAADI. Trimming pared 4 bases from V and 4 bases from J, leaving 7 bases between. CDR3: CASSGRVTGELFF. The CDR3 DNA reads as TGCGCCAGCAGTGGGCGAGTCACCGGGGAGCTGTTTTTT.